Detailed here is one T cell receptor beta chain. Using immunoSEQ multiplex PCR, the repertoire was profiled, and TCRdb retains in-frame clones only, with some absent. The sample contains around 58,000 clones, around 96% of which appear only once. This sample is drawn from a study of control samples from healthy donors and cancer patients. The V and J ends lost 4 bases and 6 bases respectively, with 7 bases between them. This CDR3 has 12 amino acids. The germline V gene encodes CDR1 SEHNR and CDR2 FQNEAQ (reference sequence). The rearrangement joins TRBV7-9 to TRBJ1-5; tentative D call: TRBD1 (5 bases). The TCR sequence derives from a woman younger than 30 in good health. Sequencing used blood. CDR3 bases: TGTGCCAGCAGCTCCGGGGGTCAGCCCCAGCATTTT. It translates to CASSSGGQPQHF.